This TCR beta chain was observed in a study of CD8 T cells in Susac syndrome. Random hexamers were used to reverse transcribe 0.5 to 1 ug of RNA. The immunoSEQ assay covered 54 Vbeta and 13 Jbeta segments for CDR3. TCRdb re-derived calls from the immunoSEQ multiplex PCR reads in MiXCR, one entry per CDR3 protein. The data contain around 170,000 distinct CDR3 sequences, about 91% of them singletons. Trimming stripped 5 bases from V and 4 bases from J, with 11 bases between. This CDR3 has 13 residues. CDR1 and CDR2 (germline): SNHLY, FYNNEI. Purification of the CD8+ and CD4+ T cells relied on negative isolation, and TEMRA cells underwent FACS enrichment.

The sample comprised CD4+ T cells from PBMCs. The receptor comes from a human donor in good health. The chain couples TRBV2 to TRBJ1-2; D gene uncertain. CDR3 sequence (DNA): TGTGCCAGCAGTAACCCAGGAGCCTATGGCTACACCTTC. Translating it yields CASSNPGAYGYTF.